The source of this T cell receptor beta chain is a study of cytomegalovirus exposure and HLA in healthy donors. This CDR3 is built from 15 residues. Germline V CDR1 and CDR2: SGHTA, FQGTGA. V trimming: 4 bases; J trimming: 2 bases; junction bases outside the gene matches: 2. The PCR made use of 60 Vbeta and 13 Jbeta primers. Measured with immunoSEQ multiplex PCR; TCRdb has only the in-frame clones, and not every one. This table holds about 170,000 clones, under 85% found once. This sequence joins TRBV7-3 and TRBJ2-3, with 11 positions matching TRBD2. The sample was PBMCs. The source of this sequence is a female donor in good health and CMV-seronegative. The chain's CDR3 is CASSSTSGDTDTQYF. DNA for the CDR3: TGTGCCAGCAGCTCGACTAGCGGGGACACAGATACGCAGTATTTT.